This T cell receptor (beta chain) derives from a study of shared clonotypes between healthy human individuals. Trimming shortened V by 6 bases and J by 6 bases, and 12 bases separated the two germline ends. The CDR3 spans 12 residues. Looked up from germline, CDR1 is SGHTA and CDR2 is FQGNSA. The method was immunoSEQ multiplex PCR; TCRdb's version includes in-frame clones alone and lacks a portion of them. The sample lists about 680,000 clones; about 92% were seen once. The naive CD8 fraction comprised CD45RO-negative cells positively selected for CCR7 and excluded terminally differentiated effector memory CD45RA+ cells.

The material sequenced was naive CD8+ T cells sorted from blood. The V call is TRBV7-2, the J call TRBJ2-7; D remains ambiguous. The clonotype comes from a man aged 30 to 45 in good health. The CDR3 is CASRKGSSEQYF. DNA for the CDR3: TGTGCCAGCAGAAAGGGTAGCAGCGAGCAGTACTTC.